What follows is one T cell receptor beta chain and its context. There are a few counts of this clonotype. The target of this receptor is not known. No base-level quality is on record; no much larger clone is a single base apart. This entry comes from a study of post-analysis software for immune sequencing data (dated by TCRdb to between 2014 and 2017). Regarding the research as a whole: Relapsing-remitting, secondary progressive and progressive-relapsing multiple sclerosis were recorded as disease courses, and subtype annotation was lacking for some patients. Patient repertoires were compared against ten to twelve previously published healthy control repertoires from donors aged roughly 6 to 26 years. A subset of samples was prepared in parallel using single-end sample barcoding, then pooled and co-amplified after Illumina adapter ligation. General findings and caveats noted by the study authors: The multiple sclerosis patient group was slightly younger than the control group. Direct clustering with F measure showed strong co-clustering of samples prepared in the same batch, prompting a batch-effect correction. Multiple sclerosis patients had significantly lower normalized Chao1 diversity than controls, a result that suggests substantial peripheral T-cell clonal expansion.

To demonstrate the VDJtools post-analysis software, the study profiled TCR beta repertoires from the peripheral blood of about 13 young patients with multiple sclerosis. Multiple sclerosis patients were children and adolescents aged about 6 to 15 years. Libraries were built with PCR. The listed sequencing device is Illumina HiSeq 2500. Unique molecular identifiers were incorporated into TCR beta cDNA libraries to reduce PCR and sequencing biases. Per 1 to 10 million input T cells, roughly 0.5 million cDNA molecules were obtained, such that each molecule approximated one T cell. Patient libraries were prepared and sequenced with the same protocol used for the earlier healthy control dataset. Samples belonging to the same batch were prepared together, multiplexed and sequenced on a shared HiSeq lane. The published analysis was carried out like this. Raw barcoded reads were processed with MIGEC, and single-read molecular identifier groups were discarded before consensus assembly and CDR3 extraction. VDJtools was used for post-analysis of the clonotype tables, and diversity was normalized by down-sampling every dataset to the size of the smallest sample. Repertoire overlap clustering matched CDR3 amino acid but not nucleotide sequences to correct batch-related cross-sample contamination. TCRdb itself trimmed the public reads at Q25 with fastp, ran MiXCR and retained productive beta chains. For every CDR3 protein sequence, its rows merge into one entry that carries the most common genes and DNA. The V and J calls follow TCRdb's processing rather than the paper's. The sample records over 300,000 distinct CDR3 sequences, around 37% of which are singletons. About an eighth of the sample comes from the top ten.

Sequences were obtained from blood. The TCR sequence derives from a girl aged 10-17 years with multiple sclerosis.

The nucleotide sequence is TGTGCCAGCAGCCCTATGGGGGGCTGGGATACACCCCTCCACTTT. Its protein product is CASSPMGGWDTPLHF. The rearranged segments are TRBV7-2 and TRBJ1-6; the D segment could be TRBD1, given 6 matching bases. V drops 5 bases and J drops 11 bases, leaving 19 bases in between. Inclusive of the bounding cysteine and phenylalanine, the CDR3 is 15 residues long. The only DNA kept is the CDR3, 45 bases in frame from the first base. Looking up the germline V gene yields CDR1 SGHTA and CDR2 FQGNSA.